This TCR beta chain was sequenced in a study of cytomegalovirus exposure and HLA in healthy donors. Findings and limits, study-wide: There were several of the most significant clusters that appeared linked to common viral pathogens in a later analysis.

The V end was cut by 6 bases, the J end by 6 bases, with 17 bases between. The CDR3 is 14 residues long. Per germline, CDR1 MDHEN and CDR2 SYDVKM. The PCR was carried out with 60 Vbeta primers and 13 Jbeta primers. The repertoire was sequenced with immunoSEQ multiplex PCR; TCRdb's copy has only in-frame clones and lacks some. The repertoire holds about 210,000 clones, with around 81% as singletons. This clone came up a few times. Its cognate antigen is unknown. The TCR sequence derives from a woman between 45 and 60 years old in good health and CMV-seropositive. What was sequenced was PBMCs. The chain is built from TRBV28 and TRBJ1-1; no firm D call. In DNA form, the CDR3 reads TGTGCCAGCAGCTTTGGGCGACTACGTCCTGAAGCTTTCTTT. It yields the protein CASSFGRLRPEAFF.